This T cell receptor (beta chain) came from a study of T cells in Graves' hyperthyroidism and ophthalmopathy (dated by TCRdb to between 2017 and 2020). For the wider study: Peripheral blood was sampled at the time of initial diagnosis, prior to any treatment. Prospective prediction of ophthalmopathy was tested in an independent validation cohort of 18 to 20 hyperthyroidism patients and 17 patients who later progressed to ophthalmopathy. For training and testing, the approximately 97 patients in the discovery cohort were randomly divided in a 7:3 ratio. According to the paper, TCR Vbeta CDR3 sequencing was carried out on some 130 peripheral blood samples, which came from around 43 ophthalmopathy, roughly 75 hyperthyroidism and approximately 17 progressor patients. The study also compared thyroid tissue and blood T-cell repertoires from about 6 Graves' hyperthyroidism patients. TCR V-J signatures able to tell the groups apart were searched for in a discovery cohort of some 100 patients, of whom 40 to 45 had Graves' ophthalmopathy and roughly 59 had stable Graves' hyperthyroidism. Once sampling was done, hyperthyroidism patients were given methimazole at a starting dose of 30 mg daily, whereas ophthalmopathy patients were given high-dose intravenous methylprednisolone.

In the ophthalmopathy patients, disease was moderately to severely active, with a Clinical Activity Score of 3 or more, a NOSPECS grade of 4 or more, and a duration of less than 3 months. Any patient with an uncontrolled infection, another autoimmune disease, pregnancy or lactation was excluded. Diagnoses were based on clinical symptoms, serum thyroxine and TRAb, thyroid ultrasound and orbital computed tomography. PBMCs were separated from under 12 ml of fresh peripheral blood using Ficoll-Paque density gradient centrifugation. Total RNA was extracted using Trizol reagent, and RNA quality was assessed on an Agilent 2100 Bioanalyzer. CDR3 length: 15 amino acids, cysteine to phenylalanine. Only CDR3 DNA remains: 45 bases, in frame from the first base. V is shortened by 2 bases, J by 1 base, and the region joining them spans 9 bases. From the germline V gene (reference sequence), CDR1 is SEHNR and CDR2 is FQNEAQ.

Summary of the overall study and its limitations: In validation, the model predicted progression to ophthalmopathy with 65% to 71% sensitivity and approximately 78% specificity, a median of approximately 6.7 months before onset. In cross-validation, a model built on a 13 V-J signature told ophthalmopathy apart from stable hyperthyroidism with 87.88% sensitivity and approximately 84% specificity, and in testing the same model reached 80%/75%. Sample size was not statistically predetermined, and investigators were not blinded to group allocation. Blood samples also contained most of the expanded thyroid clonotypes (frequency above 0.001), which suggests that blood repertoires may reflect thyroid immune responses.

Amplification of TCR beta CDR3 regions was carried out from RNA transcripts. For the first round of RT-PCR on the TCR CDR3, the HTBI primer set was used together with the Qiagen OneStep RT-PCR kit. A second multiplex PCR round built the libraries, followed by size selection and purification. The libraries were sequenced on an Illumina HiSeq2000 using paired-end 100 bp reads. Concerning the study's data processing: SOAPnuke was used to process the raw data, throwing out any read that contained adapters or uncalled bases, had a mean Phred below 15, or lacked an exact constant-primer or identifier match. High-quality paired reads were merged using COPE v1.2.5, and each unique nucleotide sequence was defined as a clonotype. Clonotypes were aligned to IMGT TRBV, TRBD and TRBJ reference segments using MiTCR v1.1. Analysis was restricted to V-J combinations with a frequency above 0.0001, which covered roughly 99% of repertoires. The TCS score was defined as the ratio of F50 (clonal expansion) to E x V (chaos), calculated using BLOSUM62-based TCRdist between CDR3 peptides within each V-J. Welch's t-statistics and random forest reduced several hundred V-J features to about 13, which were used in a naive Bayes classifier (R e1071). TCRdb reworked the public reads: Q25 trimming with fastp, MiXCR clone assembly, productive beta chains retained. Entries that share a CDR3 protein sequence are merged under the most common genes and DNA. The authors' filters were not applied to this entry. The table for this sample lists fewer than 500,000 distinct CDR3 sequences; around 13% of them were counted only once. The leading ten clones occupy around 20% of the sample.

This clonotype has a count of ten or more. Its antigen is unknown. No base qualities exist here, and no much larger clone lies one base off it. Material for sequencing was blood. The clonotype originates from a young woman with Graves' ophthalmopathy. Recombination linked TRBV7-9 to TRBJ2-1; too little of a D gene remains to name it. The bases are TGTGCCAGCAGCTTAAGTCCTGGATCCTACAATGAGCAGTTCTTC. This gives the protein CASSLSPGSYNEQFF.